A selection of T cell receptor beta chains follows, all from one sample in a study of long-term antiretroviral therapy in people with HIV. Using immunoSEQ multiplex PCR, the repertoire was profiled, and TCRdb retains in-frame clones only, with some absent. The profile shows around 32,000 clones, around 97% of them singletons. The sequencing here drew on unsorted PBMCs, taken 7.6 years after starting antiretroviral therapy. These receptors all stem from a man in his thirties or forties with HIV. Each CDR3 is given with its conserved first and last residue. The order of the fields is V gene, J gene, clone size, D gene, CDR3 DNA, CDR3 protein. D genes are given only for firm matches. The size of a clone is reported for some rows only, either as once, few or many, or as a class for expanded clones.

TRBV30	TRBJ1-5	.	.	TGTGCCTGGAGTGTATCGGCGGTTCAGCCCCAGCATTTT	CAWSVSAVQPQHF
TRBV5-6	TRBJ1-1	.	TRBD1	TGTGCCAGCAGCCTATCGGGACAGGGGTTGTTGTCCGGAAGGGCTGAAGCTTTCTTT	CASSLSGQGLLSGRAEAFF
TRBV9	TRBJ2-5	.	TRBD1	TGTGCCAGCAGCCCATGGACAGGACAAGAGACCCAGTACTTC	CASSPWTGQETQYF
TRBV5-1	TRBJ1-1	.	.	TGCGCCAGCAGGGGTTACAGGGCTGAAGCTTTCTTT	CASRGYRAEAFF
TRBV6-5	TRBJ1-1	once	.	TGTGCCAGCAGTTACCAACAGGGGAACACTGAAGCTTTCTTT	CASSYQQGNTEAFF
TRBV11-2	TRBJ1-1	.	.	TGTGCCAGCAGCTTAGAGGGGGCGCGGGACACTGAAGCTTTCTTT	CASSLEGARDTEAFF
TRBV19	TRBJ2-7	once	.	TGTGCCAGTAGTATAGGAGGCGGGCCCCCCTACGAGCAGTACTTC	CASSIGGGPPYEQYF
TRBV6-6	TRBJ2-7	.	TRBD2	TGTGCCAGCACCCCTGAGACTAGCCCTTTGTACGAGCAGTACTTC	CASTPETSPLYEQYF
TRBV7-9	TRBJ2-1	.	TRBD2	TGTGCCAGCAGCTTATCTCCTAGCGGCAATGAGCAGTTCTTC	CASSLSPSGNEQFF
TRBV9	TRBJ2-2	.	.	TGTGCCAGCAGCGCGGGACTCCCGGAGGCCGGGGAGCTGTTTTTT	CASSAGLPEAGELFF
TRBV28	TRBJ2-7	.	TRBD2	TGTGCCAGCAGCTTTTCCTTCGTAGGGCGGGAGGTACGCTACGAGCAGTACTTC	CASSFSFVGREVRYEQYF
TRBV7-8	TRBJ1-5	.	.	TGTGCCAGCAGCTTATCTGTCCATCAGCCCCAGCATTTT	CASSLSVHQPQHF
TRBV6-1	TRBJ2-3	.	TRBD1	TGTGCCAGCAGTATCGACAGGGGTTACACAGATACGCAGTATTTT	CASSIDRGYTDTQYF
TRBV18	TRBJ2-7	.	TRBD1	TGTGCCAGCTCACTCAGACAGGGGGCGTCCTACGAGCAGTACTTC	CASSLRQGASYEQYF
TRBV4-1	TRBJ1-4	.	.	TGCGCCAGCAGCCAAGCGGGGGCGGAAAAACTGTTTTTT	CASSQAGAEKLFF
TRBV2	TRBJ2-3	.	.	TGTGCCAGCAGTGGAGGACTCGCAGATACGCAGTATTTT	CASSGGLADTQYF
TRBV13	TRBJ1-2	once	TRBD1	TGTGCCAGCAGTACCTCCGGACAGGGGAGACCCGGCTACACCTTC	CASSTSGQGRPGYTF
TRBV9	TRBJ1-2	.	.	TGTGCCAGCGGCGACAGATTAACAAACTATGGCTACACCTTC	CASGDRLTNYGYTF
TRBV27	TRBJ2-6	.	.	TGTGCCAGCAGTACAGGGTCTGGGGCCAACGTCCTGACTTTC	CASSTGSGANVLTF
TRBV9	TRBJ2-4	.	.	TGTGCCAGCAGCGTAGACCCAGCCAAAAACATTCAGTACTTC	CASSVDPAKNIQYF
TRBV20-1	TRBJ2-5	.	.	TGCAGCGGGCAGTACCAAGAGACCCAGTACTTC	CSGQYQETQYF
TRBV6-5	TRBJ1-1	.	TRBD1	TGTGCCAGCCGGGACAGGGGATTCACTGAAGCTTTCTTT	CASRDRGFTEAFF
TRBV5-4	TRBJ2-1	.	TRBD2	TGTGCCAGCAGCTTGGGAGGGCTCCCGACTAGCGGGAGTGACAATGAGCAGTTCTTC	CASSLGGLPTSGSDNEQFF
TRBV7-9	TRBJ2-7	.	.	TGTGCCAGCAGCTTTTTCGGCGAGCAGTACTTC	CASSFFGEQYF
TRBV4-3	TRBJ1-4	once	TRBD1	TGCGCCAGCAGCCAAGTAGGGGGCTTAACAACTAATGAAAAACTGTTTTTT	CASSQVGGLTTNEKLFF
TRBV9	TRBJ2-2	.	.	TGTGCCAGCAGCCCCGGACTAACCGGGGAGCTGTTTTTT	CASSPGLTGELFF
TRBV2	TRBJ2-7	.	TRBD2	TGTGCCAGCAGGGGGGGACTAGCGGGAGCATACGAGCAGTACTTC	CASRGGLAGAYEQYF
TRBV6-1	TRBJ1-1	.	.	TGTGCCAGCAGCCCGGGATGGCGGAACACTGAAGCTTTCTTT	CASSPGWRNTEAFF
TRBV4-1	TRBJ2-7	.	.	TGCGCCAGCAGCCAAGTAGGAAGGGGCTTGAACGAGCAGTACTTC	CASSQVGRGLNEQYF
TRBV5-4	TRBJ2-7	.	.	TGTGCCAGCAGCTTACAGGGTTCTGATTACGAGCAGTACTTC	CASSLQGSDYEQYF
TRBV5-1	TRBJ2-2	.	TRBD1	TGCGCCAGCAGCTCTACCGGGACAGGGAACACCGGGGAGCTGTTTTTT	CASSSTGTGNTGELFF
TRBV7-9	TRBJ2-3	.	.	TGTGCCAGCAGCCCCGGGGGCACAGATACGCAGTATTTT	CASSPGGTDTQYF
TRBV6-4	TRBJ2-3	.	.	TGTGCCAGCAGCGCCTCAGGGATACGCACAGATACGCAGTATTTT	CASSASGIRTDTQYF
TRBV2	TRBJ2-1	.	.	TGTGCCAGCAAAGCGTGGGGTAATGAGCAGTTCTTC	CASKAWGNEQFF
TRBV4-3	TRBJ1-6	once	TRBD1	TGCGCCAGCAGCCAACTACAGGGGGACCATTCACCCCTCCACTTT	CASSQLQGDHSPLHF
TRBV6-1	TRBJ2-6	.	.	TGTGCCAGCAGTGAAGGGGAAACTGGGGCCAACGTCCTGACTTTC	CASSEGETGANVLTF
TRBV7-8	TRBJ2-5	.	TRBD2	TGTGCCAGCAGCTCGGGACTAGCAGAAGAGACCCAGTACTTC	CASSSGLAEETQYF
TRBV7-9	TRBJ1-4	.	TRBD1	TGTGCCACCGGGACAGACGCAACTAATGAAAAACTGTTTTTT	CATGTDATNEKLFF
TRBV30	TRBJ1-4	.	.	TGTGCCTGGAGGGGGAAAAAAGATGAAAAACTGTTTTTT	CAWRGKKDEKLFF
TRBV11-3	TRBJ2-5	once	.	TGTGCCAGCAGCTTAGGTCGGGCGGTGGAGGAGACCCAGTACTTC	CASSLGRAVEETQYF
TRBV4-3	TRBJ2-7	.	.	TGCGCCAGCAGCCTCTCAGCATGGTACGAGCAGTACTTC	CASSLSAWYEQYF
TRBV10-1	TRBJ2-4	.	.	TGCGCCAGCAGCTGGGGTCCTCCCGAAAACATTCAGTACTTC	CASSWGPPENIQYF
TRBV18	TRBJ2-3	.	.	TGTGCCAGCAGCCCAAGACAGATTAACACAGATACGCAGTATTTT	CASSPRQINTDTQYF